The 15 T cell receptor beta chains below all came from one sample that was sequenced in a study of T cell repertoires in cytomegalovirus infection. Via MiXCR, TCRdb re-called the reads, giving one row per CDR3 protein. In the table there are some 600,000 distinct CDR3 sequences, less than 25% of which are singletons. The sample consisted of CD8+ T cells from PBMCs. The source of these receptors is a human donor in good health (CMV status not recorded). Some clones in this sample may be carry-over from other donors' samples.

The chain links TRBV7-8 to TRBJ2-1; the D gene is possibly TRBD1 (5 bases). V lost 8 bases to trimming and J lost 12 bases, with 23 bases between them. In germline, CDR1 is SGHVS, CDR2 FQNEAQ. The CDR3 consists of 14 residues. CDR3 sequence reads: CASSTQSATTGQFF. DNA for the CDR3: TGTGCCAGCTCAACTCAAAGCGCAACTACAGGGCAGTTCTTC.

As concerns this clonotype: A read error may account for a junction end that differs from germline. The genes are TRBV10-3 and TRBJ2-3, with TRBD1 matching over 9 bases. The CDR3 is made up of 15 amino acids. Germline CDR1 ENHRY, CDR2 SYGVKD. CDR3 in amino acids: CAIAFRDRDTDTQYF. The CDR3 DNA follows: TGTGCCATCGCCTTCCGGGACAGGGACACAGATACGCAGTACTTT.

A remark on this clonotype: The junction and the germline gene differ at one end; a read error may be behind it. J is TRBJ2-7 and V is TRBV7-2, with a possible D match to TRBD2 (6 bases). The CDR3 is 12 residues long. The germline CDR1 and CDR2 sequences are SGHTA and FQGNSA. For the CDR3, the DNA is TGTGCCAGCAGCGGGGACTCCCACGAGCAGTACTTC. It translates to CASSGDSHEQYF.

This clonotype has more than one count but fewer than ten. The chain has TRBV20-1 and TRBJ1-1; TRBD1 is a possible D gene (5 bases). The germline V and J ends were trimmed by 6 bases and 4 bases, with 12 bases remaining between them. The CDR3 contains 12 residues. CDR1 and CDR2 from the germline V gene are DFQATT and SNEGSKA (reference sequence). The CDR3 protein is CSADGGGTEAFF. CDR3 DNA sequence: TGCAGTGCAGACGGCGGGGGCACTGAAGCTTTCTTT.

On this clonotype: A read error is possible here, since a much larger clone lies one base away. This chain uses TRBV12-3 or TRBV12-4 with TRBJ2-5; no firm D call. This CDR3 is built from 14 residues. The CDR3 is CDSSHFKGPETQYF. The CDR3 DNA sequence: TGTGACAGCAGCCATTTTAAGGGTCCAGAGACCCAGTACTTC.

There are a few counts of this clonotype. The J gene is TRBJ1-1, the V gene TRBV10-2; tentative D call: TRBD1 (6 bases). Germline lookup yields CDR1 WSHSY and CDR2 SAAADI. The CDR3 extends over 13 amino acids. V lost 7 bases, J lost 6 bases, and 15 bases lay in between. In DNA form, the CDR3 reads TGCGCCAGCAACGACCAGGAGGGGGCTGAAGCTTTCTTT. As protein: CASNDQEGAEAFF.

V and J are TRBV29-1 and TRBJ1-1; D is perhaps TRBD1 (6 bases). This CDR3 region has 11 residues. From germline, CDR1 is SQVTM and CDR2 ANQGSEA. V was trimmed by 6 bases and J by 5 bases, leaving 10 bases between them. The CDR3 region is CSVRGGTEAFF. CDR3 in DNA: TGCAGCGTAAGAGGGGGAACTGAAGCTTTCTTT.

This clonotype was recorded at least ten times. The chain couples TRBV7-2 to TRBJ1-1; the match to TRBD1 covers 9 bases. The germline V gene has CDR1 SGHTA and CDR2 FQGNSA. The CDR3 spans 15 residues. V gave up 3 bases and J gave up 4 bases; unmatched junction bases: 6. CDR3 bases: TGTGCCAGCAGCTTTTACAGGGGGCGTGGCACTGAAGCTTTCTTT. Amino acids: CASSFYRGRGTEAFF.

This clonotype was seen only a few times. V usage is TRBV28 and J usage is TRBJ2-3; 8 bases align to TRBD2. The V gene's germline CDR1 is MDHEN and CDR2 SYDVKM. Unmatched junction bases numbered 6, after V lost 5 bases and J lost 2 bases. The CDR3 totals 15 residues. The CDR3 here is CASSPRLALTDTQYF. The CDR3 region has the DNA TGTGCCAGCAGTCCTCGACTAGCGCTCACAGATACGCAGTATTTT.

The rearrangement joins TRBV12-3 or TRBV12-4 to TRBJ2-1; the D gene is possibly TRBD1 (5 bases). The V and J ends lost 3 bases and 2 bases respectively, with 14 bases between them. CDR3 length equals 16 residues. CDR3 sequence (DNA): TGTGCCAGCAGTTTTCAGAAGGGGTCGACCTACAATGAGCAGTTCTTC. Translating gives CASSFQKGSTYNEQFF.

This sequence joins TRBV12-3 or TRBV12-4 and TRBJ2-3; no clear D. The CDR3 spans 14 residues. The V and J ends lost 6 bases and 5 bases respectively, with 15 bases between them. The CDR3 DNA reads TGTGCCAGCAGCAGGACCATAGCACTAGATACGCAGTATTTT. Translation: CASSRTIALDTQYF.

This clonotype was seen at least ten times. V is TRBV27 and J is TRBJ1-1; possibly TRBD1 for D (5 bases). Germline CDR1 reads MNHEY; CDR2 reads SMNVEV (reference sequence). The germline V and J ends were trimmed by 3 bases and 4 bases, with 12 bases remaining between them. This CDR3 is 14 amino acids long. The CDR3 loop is CASSFRQGGTEAFF. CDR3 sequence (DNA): TGTGCCAGCAGTTTCAGGCAGGGTGGCACTGAAGCTTTCTTT.

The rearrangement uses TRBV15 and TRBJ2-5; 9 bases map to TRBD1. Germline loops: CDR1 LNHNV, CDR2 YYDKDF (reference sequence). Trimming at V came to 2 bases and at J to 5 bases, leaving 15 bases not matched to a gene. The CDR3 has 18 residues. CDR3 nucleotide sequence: TGTGCCACCAGCAGACCGTGGCGGTACAGGGGGCAGACGGAGACCCAGTACTTC. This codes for CATSRPWRYRGQTETQYF. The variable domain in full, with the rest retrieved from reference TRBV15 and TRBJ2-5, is DAMVIQNPRYQVTQFGKPVTLSCSQTLNHNVMYWYQQKSSQAPKLLFHYYDKDFNNEADTPDNFQSRRPNTSFCFLDIRSPGLGDTAMYLCATSRPWRYRGQTETQYFGPGTRLLVL.

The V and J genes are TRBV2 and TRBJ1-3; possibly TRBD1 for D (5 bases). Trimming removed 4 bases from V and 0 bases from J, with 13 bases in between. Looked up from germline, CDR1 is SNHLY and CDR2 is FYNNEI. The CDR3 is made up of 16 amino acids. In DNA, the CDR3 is TGTGCCAGCAGTGGGGGACGTACGAACTCTGGAAACACCATATATTTT. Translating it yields CASSGGRTNSGNTIYF.

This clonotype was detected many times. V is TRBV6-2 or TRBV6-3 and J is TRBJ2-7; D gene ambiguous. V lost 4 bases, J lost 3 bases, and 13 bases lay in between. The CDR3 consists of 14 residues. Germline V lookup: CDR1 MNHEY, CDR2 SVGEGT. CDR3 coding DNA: TGTGCCAGCAGTTCCCTAAGGATGGTCTACGAGCAGTACGTC. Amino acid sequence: CASSSLRMVYEQYV.